The T cell receptor (beta chain) under discussion was sequenced for a study of graft-versus-host responses after intestinal transplantation. Study overall: Among the recipients, transplants were multivisceral, liver-intestinal, or isolated intestinal. The study, taken as a whole, reports: Circulating GvH clone levels at their peak were associated with HvG declines (early post-transplant).

Sequencing was performed with immunoSEQ multiplex PCR; in TCRdb, only in-frame clones are kept and a portion is missing. This table has tens of thousands of clones, 89% appearing once. Germline assignment: CDR1 MNHEY and CDR2 SMNVEV (reference sequence). V dropped 1 base and J dropped 2 bases, with 13 bases sitting between them. The CDR3 contains 16 residues. A remark on this clone: Its antigen remains unidentified.

The sequencing here drew on unstimulated CD4+ T cells sorted from spleen or lymph node cells, taken before transplant. The clonotype comes from a human donor who was the organ donor for an intestinal transplant. The V and J genes are TRBV27 and TRBJ2-3, with D perhaps TRBD1 (5 bases). Here the CDR3 reads CASSLFFRQITDTQYF. In DNA, the CDR3 is TGTGCCAGCAGTTTATTTTTTCGACAGATCACAGATACGCAGTATTTT.